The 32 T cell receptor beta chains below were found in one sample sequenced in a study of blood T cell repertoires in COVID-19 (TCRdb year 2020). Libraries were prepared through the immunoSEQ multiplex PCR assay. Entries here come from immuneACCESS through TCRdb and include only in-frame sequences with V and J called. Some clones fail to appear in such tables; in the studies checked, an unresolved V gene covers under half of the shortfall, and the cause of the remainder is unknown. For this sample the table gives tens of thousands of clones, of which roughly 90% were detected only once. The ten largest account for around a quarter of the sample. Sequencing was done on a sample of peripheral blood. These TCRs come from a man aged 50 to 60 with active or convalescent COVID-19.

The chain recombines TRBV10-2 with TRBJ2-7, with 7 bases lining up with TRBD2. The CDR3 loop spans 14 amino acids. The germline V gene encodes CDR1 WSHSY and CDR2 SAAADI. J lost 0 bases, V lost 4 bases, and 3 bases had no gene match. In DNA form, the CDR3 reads TGCGCCAGCAGTGGGGGCGGGGGCTCCTACGAGCAGTACTTC. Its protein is CASSGGGGSYEQYF.

The CDR3 DNA reads as TGTGCCAGTAGCCCGGACAGATTGAACACTGAAGCTTTCTTT. Translation: CASSPDRLNTEAFF. V usage is TRBV19 and J usage is TRBJ1-1, with D possibly TRBD1 on 6 matching bases. The CDR3 is made up of 14 amino acids. V lost 6 bases to trimming and J lost 0 bases, with 11 bases between them. Germline CDR1 reads LNHDA; CDR2 reads SQIVND (reference sequence).

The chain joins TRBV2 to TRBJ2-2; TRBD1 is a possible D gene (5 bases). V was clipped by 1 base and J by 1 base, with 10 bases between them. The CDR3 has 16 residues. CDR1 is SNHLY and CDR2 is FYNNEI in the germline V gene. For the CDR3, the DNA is TGTGCCAGCAGTGAAGGACGTCAGGGGAACACCGGGGAGCTGTTTTTT. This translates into CASSEGRQGNTGELFF.

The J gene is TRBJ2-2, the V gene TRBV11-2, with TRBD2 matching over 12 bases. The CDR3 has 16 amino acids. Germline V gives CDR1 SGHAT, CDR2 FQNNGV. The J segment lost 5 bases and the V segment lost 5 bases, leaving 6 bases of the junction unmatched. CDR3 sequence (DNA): TGTGCCAGCAGCCCGCTAGCGGGGGGGCCAACCGGGGAGCTGTTTTTT. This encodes CASSPLAGGPTGELFF. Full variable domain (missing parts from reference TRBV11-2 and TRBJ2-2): EAGVAQSPRYKIIEKRQSVAFWCNPISGHATLYWYQQILGQGPKLLIQFQNNGVVDDSQLPKDRFSAERLKGVDSTLKIQPAKLEDSAVYLCASSPLAGGPTGELFFGEGSRLTVL.

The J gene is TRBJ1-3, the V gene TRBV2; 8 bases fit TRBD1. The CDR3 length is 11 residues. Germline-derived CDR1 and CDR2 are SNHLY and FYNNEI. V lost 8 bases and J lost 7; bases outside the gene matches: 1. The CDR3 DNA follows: TGTGCCAGCGGGACAGGTAACACCATATATTTT. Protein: CASGTGNTIYF.

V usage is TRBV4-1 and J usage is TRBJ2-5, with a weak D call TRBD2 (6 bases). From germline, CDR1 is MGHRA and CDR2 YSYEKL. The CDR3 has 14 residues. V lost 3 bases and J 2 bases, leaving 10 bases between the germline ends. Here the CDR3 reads CASSHIGGQETQYF. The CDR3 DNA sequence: TGCGCCAGCAGCCACATTGGGGGGCAAGAGACCCAGTACTTC.

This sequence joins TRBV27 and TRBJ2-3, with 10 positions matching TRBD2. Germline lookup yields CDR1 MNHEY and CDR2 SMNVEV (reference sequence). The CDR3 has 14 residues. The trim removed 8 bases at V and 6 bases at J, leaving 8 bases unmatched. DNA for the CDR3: TGTGCCAGCCGTACTAGCGGGGATACGGATACGCAGTATTTT. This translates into CASRTSGDTDTQYF.

CDR3 residues: CASSYLTGELFF. CDR3 in DNA: TGTGCCAGCAGCTATCTTACCGGGGAGCTGTTTTTT. The V call is TRBV7-2, the J call TRBJ2-2; D unresolved. Trimming shortened V by 4 bases and J by 5 bases, and 5 bases separated the two germline ends. The germline V gene encodes CDR1 SGHTA and CDR2 FQGNSA. The CDR3 loop spans 12 amino acids.

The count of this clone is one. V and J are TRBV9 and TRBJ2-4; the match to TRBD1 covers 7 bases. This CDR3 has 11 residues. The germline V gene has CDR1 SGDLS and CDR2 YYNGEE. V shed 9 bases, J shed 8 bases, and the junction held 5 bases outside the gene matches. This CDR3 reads CAKGQVHIQYF. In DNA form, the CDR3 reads TGTGCCAAAGGACAGGTACACATTCAGTACTTC.

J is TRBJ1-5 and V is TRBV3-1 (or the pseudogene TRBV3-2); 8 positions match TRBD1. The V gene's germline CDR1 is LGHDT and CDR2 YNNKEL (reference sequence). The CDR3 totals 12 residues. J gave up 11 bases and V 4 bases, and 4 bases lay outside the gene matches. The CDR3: CASSRPQGAQHF. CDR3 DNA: TGTGCCAGCAGCCGACCACAGGGGGCCCAGCATTTT.

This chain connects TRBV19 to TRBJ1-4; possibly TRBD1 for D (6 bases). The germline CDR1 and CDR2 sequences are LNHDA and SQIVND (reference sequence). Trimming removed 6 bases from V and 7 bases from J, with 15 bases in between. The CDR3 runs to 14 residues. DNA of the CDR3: TGTGCCAGTAGACGACAGGAGCGCATTGAAAAACTGTTTTTT. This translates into CASRRQERIEKLFF.

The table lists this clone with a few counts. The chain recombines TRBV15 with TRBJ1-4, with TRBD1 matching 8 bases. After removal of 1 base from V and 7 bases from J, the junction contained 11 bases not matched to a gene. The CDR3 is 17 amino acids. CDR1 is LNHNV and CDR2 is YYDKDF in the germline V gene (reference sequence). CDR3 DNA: TGTGCCACCAGCAGAGGACTCCCCACAGGGGGTGGTGAAAAACTGTTTTTT. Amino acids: CATSRGLPTGGGEKLFF.

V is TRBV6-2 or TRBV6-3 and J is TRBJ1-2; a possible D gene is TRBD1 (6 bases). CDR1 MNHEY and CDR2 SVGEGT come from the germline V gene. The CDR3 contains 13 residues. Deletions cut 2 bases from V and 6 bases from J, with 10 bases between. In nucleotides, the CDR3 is TGTGCCAGCAGTTACGATCCAGGGGATGGCTACACCTTC. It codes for CASSYDPGDGYTF.

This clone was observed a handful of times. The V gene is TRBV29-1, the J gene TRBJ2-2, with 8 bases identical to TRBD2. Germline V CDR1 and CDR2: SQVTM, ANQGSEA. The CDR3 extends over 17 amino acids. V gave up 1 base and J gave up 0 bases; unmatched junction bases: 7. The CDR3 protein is CSVEGLAGAANTGELFF. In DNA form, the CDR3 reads TGCAGCGTTGAAGGTCTAGCGGGCGCCGCGAACACCGGGGAGCTGTTTTTT.

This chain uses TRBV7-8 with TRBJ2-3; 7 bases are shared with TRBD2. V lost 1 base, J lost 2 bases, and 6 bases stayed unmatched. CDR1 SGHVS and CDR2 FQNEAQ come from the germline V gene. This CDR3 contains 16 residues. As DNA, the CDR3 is TGTGCCAGCAGCTTAGTAGCGGGTGGGGCCACAGATACGCAGTATTTT. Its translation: CASSLVAGGATDTQYF.

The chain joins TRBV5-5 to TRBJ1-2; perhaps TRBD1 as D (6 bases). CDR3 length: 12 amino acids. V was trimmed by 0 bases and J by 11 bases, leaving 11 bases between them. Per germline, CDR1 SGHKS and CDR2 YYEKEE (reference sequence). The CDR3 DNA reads TGTGCCAGCAGCTTGGGGACAGCCACATACACCTTC. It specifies CASSLGTATYTF. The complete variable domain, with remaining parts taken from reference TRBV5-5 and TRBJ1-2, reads DAGVTQSPTHLIKTRGQQVTLRCSPISGHKSVSWYQQVLGQGPQFIFQYYEKEERGRGNFPDRFSARQFPNYSSELNVNALLLGDSALYLCASSLGTATYTFGSGTRLTVV.

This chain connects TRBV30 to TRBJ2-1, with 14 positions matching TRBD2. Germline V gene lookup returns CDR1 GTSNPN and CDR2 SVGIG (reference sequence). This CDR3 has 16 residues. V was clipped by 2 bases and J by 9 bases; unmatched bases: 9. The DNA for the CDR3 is TGTGCCTGGAGTTCTAGACTAGCGGGGGGGCAGGGTGAGCAGTTCTTC. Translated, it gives CAWSSRLAGGQGEQFF.

The CDR3 sequence is CATSSGLGVGRETQYF. The CDR3 DNA reads as TGTGCCACCAGCAGCGGGTTGGGGGTCGGGAGAGAGACCCAGTACTTC. The gene calls are TRBV15 and TRBJ2-5; D is possibly TRBD2 (6 bases). The germline gives CDR1 LNHNV, CDR2 YYDKDF (reference sequence). The CDR3 is made up of 16 amino acids. V lost 3 bases to trimming and J lost 4 bases, with 18 bases between them.

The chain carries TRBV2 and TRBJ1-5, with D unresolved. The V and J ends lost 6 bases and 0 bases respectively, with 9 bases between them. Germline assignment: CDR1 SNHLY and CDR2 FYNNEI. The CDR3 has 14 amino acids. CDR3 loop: CASRVRDSNQPQHF. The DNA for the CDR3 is TGTGCCAGCAGAGTAAGAGATAGCAATCAGCCCCAGCATTTT.

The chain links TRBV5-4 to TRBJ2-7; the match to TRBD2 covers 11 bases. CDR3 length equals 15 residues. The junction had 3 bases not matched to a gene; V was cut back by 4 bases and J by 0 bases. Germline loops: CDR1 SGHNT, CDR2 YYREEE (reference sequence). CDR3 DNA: TGTGCCAGCAGCCCCGGACTAGCGGGCTCCTACGAGCAGTACTTC. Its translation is CASSPGLAGSYEQYF.

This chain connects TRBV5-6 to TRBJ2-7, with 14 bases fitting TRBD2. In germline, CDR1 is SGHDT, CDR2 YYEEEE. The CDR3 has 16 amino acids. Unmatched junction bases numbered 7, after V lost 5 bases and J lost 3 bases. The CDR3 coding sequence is TGTGCCAGCAGGAAGGGACTAGCGGGAGTTAGCTACGAGCAGTACTTC. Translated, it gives CASRKGLAGVSYEQYF.

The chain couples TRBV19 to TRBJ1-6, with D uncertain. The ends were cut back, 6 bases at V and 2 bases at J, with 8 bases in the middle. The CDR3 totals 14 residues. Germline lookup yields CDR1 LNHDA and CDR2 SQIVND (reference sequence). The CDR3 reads CASREGPYNSPLHF. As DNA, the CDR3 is TGTGCCAGTAGGGAGGGCCCCTATAATTCACCCCTCCACTTT.

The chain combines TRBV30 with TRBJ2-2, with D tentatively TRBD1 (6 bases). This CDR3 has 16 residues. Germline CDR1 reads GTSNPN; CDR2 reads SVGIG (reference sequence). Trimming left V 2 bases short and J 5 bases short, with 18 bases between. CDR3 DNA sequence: TGTGCCTGGAGTCCCAGGTCAGGGGTGGGAACCGGGGAGCTGTTTTTT. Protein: CAWSPRSGVGTGELFF.

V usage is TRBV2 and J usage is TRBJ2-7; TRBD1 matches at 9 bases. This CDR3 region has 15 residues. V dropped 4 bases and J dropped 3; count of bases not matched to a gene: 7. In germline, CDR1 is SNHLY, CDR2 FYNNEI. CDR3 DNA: TGTGCCAGCAGTGCAACAGGGGGCACGCACTACGAGCAGTACTTC. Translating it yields CASSATGGTHYEQYF. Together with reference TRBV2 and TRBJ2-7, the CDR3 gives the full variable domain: EPEVTQTPSHQVTQMGQEVILRCVPISNHLYFYWYRQILGQKVEFLVSFYNNEISEKSEIFDDQFSVERPDGSNFTLKIRSTKLEDSAMYFCASSATGGTHYEQYFGPGTRLTVT.

For the CDR3, the DNA is TGTGCCAGCAGTTTGGACAGGCTTATGAACACTGAAGCTTTCTTT. The encoded protein is CASSLDRLMNTEAFF. The chain is built from TRBV6-5 and TRBJ1-1, with 7 bases fitting TRBD1. The ends lost 4 bases at V and 0 bases at J; junction bases unmatched: 5. Germline V gives CDR1 MNHEY, CDR2 SVGAGI. The CDR3 has 15 residues.

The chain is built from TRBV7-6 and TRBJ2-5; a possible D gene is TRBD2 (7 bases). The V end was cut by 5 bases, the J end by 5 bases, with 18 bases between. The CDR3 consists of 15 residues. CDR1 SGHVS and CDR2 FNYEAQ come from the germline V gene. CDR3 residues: CASSPLGGRGETQYF. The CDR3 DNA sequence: TGTGCCAGCAGCCCCCTGGGGGGGCGCGGGGAGACCCAGTACTTC.

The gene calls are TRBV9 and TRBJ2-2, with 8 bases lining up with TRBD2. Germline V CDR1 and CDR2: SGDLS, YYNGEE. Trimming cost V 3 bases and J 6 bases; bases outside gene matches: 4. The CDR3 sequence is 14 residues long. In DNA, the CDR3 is TGTGCCAGCAGCGATGACGGGGGGGCCGGGGAGCTGTTTTTT. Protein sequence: CASSDDGGAGELFF.

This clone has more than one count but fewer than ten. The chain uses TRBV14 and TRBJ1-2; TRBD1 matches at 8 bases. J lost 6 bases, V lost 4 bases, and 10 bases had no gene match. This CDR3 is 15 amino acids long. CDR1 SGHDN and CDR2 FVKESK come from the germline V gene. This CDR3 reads CASSPLGTGGNGYTF. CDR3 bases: TGTGCCAGCAGCCCACTGGGGACAGGAGGGAATGGCTACACCTTC.

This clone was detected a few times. CDR3 sequence reads: CASSITGHEQYF. Here the CDR3 DNA reads TGTGCCAGTAGTATTACAGGGCACGAGCAGTACTTC. This chain links TRBV19 with TRBJ2-7; D might be TRBD1 (6 bases). Trimming took 3 bases from V and 5 from J, leaving 8 bases between them. The CDR3 totals 12 residues. Germline V gives CDR1 LNHDA, CDR2 SQIVND (reference sequence).

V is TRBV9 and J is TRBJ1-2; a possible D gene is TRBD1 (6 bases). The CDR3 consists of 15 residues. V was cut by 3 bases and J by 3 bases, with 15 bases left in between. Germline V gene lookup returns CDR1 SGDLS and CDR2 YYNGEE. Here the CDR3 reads CASSAGGGLDYGYTF. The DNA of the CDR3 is TGTGCCAGCAGCGCCGGCGGGGGGCTCGACTATGGCTACACCTTC.

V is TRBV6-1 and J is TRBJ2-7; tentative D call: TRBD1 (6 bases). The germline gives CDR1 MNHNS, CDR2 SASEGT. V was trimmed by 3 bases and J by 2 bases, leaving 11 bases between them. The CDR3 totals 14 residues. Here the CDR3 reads CASSDRGKPYEQYF. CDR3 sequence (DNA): TGTGCCAGCAGTGACAGGGGAAAACCCTACGAGCAGTACTTC.

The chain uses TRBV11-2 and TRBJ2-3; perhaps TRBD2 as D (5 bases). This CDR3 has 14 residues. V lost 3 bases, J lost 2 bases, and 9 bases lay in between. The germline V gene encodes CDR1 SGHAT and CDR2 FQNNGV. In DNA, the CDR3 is TGTGCCAGCAGCTTCAGCGGCGCCACAGATACGCAGTATTTT. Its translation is CASSFSGATDTQYF.